A selection of T cell receptor beta chains follows, all from one sample in a study of blood T cells in healthy people across ages. MiXCR was run by TCRdb on the 5' RACE reads, yielding one entry per CDR3 protein. In the table there are some 880,000 distinct CDR3 sequences, 30% to 45% of which are singletons. The sequenced material came from blood. The receptors were sampled from a man younger than 35 in good health. Each CDR3 is given with its conserved first and last residue. D genes are given only for firm matches. Size values are once, few and many counts, or a class for expanded clones, and some rows have none.

d_gene	v_gene	abundance	j_gene	CDR3nt	CDR3aa
.	TRBV29-1	.	TRBJ1-1	TGCAGCATTCGAACGGGTAACACTGAAGCTTTCTTT	CSIRTGNTEAFF
TRBD2	TRBV11-2	.	TRBJ2-1	TGTGCCAGCAACTTGAGAGCGGGGGGGTACAATGAGCAGTTCTTC	CASNLRAGGYNEQFF
.	TRBV20-1	.	TRBJ1-2	TGCGGTGCTAGAGTCGTCGGGGAAGGCTACACCTTC	CGARVVGEGYTF
TRBD2	TRBV6-4	.	TRBJ2-1	TGTGCCAGCAGTCCTCCCCCCAGCGGGGGTCACAATGAGCAGTTCTTC	CASSPPPSGGHNEQFF
TRBD2	TRBV20-1	.	TRBJ2-3	TGCAGTGCTCCCCCCCTAGCGGAGAGCACAGATACGCAGTATTTT	CSAPPLAESTDTQYF
.	TRBV20-1	few	TRBJ2-7	TGCAGTGCTACCCGACAGGCGCCCCTCTACGAGCAGTACTTC	CSATRQAPLYEQYF
TRBD1	TRBV25-1	.	TRBJ2-7	TGTGCCAGCAGTGAATACGACAGGGATTACAATGAGCAGTACTTC	CASSEYDRDYNEQYF
TRBD1	TRBV4-2	.	TRBJ1-1	TGTGCCAGCAGCCAAGTCCAGGCGGGACAGCGTGGCACTGAAGCTTTCTTT	CASSQVQAGQRGTEAFF
.	TRBV21-1	few	TRBJ1-1	TGTGCCAGCAGCGGAGACCCCGCCAGCGACAGTTCAATGGAGGTTTTCTTT	CASSGDPASDSSMEVFF
.	TRBV7-8	.	TRBJ1-3	TGTGCCAGCAGCTTAGGGGGTGGTGACACCATATATTTT	CASSLGGGDTIYF
TRBD2	TRBV7-9	once	TRBJ2-7	TGTGCCAGCAGCTCAACCTTAGCGGGAGCAATGGAGCAGTACTTC	CASSSTLAGAMEQYF
TRBD2	TRBV20-1	.	TRBJ2-5	TGCAGTGCTAGGGAGGGACTAGCCCAAGAGACCCAGTACTTC	CSAREGLAQETQYF
TRBD2	TRBV12-3/TRBV12-4	.	TRBJ2-1	TGTGCCAGCAGTTCCTCACTAGCGGGGGTATCCTACAATGAGCAGTTCTTC	CASSSSLAGVSYNEQFF
.	TRBV4-2	many	TRBJ2-7	TGTGCCAGCAGCCAAGATCCGTTGGAAGAGCAGTACTTC	CASSQDPLEEQYF
.	TRBV9	few	TRBJ1-1	TGTGCCAGCAGCGCGGGTAGGTTGGGCGCTGAAGCTTTCTTT	CASSAGRLGAEAFF
.	TRBV4-3	.	TRBJ1-1	TGCGCCAGCAGCCAGACCAGGAACACTGAAGCTTTCTTT	CASSQTRNTEAFF
.	TRBV20-1	.	TRBJ2-5	TGCAGTGCTAGTGGACTAAAGGGTATCGTGAATGAGCAGTACTTC	CSASGLKGIVNEQYF
TRBD1	TRBV5-1	.	TRBJ1-1	TGCGCCAGCAGCTTGGTTCCGACAGGGGCTGAAGCTTTCTTT	CASSLVPTGAEAFF
.	TRBV25-1	.	TRBJ1-4	TGTGCCAGCAGTGACCCAGGGATAAATGAAAAACTGTTTTTT	CASSDPGINEKLFF
.	TRBV7-2	few	TRBJ1-2	TGTGCCAGCAGCGACAGGCTAACTAACTATGGCTACACCTTC	CASSDRLTNYGYTF
.	TRBV3-1	few	TRBJ1-5	TGTGCCAGCAGCCAAGGGGCGGGAGGCCAGCCCCAGCATTTT	CASSQGAGGQPQHF
TRBD2	TRBV7-9	.	TRBJ2-1	TGTGCCAGCAGCCCTGGCGGGGGGAGTCAGTTCTTC	CASSPGGGSQFF
.	TRBV2	few	TRBJ1-1	TGTGCCAGCAGTGAGAGTTATTGGGACGACAGGAGATACATGAACACTGAAGCTTTCTTT	CASSESYWDDRRYMNTEAFF
TRBD1	TRBV7-9	.	TRBJ2-5	TGTGCCAGCAGCTTCCTCCGGGGACAGCAAGAGACCCAGTACTTC	CASSFLRGQQETQYF
.	TRBV6-2/TRBV6-3	many	TRBJ2-1	TGTGCCAGCAGTAACAGCTACAATGAGCAGTTCTTC	CASSNSYNEQFF
.	TRBV5-1	.	TRBJ1-6	TGCGCCAGCAGCTTTACAGCCCAGGGAAATTCACCCCTCCACTTT	CASSFTAQGNSPLHF
TRBD1	TRBV12-3/TRBV12-4	many	TRBJ1-2	TGTGCCAGCAGTTTTAACAGGGGTGCTGGCTACACCTTC	CASSFNRGAGYTF